Shown below are 15 T cell receptor beta chains from a single sample sequenced in a study of tumour-infiltrating T cells in Burkitt lymphoma. Clones were sequenced by immunoSEQ multiplex PCR, and TCRdb holds only the in-frame ones, with some missing. Found here are around 490 clones, approximately 12% of them singletons; the top ten hold roughly 12%. Specimen: tumor tissue. The source is a human donor with Burkitt lymphoma.

The chain has TRBV27 and TRBJ2-3, with TRBD1 identical over 9 bases. This CDR3 is 11 amino acids long. Germline-derived CDR1 and CDR2 are MNHEY and SMNVEV (reference sequence). The trim removed 6 bases at V and 15 bases at J, leaving 7 bases unmatched. This CDR3 reads CASRLGQGEYF. DNA for the CDR3: TGTGCCAGCAGGCTGGGACAGGGAGAATATTTT.

CDR3 DNA: TGTGCCAGTAGGCAGGCGGGAGAGACCCAGTACTTC. This translates into CASRQAGETQYF. V usage is TRBV19 and J usage is TRBJ2-5; TRBD2 might be the D (5 bases). CDR1 LNHDA and CDR2 SQIVND come from the germline V gene (reference sequence). This CDR3 has 12 amino acids. The V end lost 6 bases, the J end lost 4 bases, and 9 bases lay between the germline ends.

This clone was seen more than once but under ten times. The chain uses TRBV19 and TRBJ2-4; no firm D call. This CDR3 has 11 amino acids. Deletions cut 0 bases from V and 7 bases from J, with 1 base between. Germline values: CDR1 LNHDA, CDR2 SQIVND (reference sequence). In DNA, the CDR3 is TGTGCCAGTAGTATAGATAACATTCAGTACTTC. Translating it yields CASSIDNIQYF.

This clone has just a few counts. The chain combines TRBV2 with TRBJ1-1; D is ambiguous. The germline CDR1 and CDR2 sequences are SNHLY and FYNNEI. The CDR3 consists of 14 residues. The germline V and J ends were trimmed by 6 bases and 0 bases, with 11 bases remaining between them. The CDR3 sequence: CASRGQFLNTEAFF. Written as DNA, the CDR3 is TGTGCCAGCAGGGGCCAGTTTCTGAACACTGAAGCTTTCTTT.

CDR3 protein: CASSRGGVNTEAFF. The CDR3 coding sequence is TGTGCCAGCAGCAGGGGGGGAGTGAACACTGAAGCTTTCTTT. The chain has TRBV7-9 and TRBJ1-1, with a possible D match to TRBD1 (6 bases). The length of the CDR3 is 14 residues. With 5 bases removed from V and 0 bases from J, the gap between germline ends came to 10 bases. Per the germline V gene, CDR1 is SEHNR and CDR2 is FQNEAQ (reference sequence). The whole variable domain, remainder taken from reference TRBV7-9 and TRBJ1-1, is DTGVSQNPRHKITKRGQNVTFRCDPISEHNRLYWYRQTLGQGPEFLTYFQNEAQLEKSRLLSDRFSAERPKGSFSTLEIQRTEQGDSAMYLCASSRGGVNTEAFFGQGTRLTVV.

The rearrangement uses TRBV7-8 and TRBJ2-6; D not resolved. Germline V gene data show CDR1 as SGHVS and CDR2 as FQNEAQ. V was cut by 3 bases and J by 0 bases, with 12 bases left in between. The CDR3 consists of 17 residues. The CDR3 sequence is CASSFYQESSGANVLTF. The CDR3 DNA reads as TGTGCCAGCAGCTTTTATCAGGAGAGCTCTGGGGCCAACGTCCTGACTTTC.

This clone was picked up a small number of times. The chain links TRBV15 to TRBJ1-5, with TRBD1 as a possible D gene (6 bases). V was clipped by 2 bases and J by 10 bases, with 24 bases between them. This CDR3 is 17 amino acids long. CDR1 is LNHNV, CDR2 YYDKDF, per germline (reference sequence). This CDR3 is CATSRRYDRRGPKPQHF. CDR3 bases: TGTGCCACCAGCAGACGTTATGACAGGAGGGGCCCAAAACCCCAGCATTTT.

The chain couples TRBV5-1 to TRBJ2-7; unclear D gene. V lost 3 bases and J lost 2, with 9 bases in between. CDR1 and CDR2 (germline): SGHRS, YFSETQ. CDR3 length equals 13 residues. This CDR3 reads CASSSLGPYEQYF. The CDR3 nucleotides are TGCGCCAGCAGCTCCCTAGGACCCTACGAGCAGTACTTC.

This clone has a handful of counts. CDR3 in amino acids: CASSTKDPRTDTQYF. CDR3 sequence (DNA): TGTGCCAGCAGCACGAAAGACCCCCGCACAGATACGCAGTATTTT. The chain combines TRBV5-4 with TRBJ2-3; D remains unclear. This CDR3 is built from 15 residues. V was shortened by 4 bases and J by 1 base, with 13 bases between the two germline ends. Germline V gives CDR1 SGHNT, CDR2 YYREEE (reference sequence).

The rearrangement joins TRBV7-2 to TRBJ2-7; TRBD2 agrees at 8 bases. CDR3 size: 13 residues. Trimming took 4 bases from V and 4 from J; bases not matched to a gene: 3. Looked up from germline, CDR1 is SGHTA and CDR2 is FQGNSA. The CDR3 DNA follows: TGTGCCAGCAGCTACGGGGGGGGATACGAGCAGTACTTC. It yields the protein CASSYGGGYEQYF.

This sequence joins TRBV28 and TRBJ2-5; maybe TRBD1 (6 bases). The CDR3 runs to 14 residues. The V end was cut by 3 bases, the J end by 5 bases, with 13 bases between. CDR1 and CDR2 (germline): MDHEN, SYDVKM. The CDR3 DNA reads as TGTGCCAGCAGTTTTACTGAAGGGGGTGAGACCCAGTACTTC. This sequence encodes CASSFTEGGETQYF.

This clone occurred a few times. The chain recombines TRBV4-1 with TRBJ2-1, with 8 bases matching TRBD1. In germline, CDR1 is MGHRA, CDR2 YSYEKL. The CDR3 consists of 20 residues. V trimming: 0 bases; J trimming: 5 bases; junction bases outside the gene matches: 18. The CDR3 protein is CASSQDEDRVDRGPNNEQFF. The CDR3 DNA sequence: TGCGCCAGCAGCCAAGATGAGGACAGGGTGGATAGGGGGCCTAACAATGAGCAGTTCTTC.

The chain combines TRBV9 with TRBJ2-6; D gene ambiguous. CDR3 size: 16 residues. Germline CDR1 SGDLS, CDR2 YYNGEE. V dropped 0 bases and J dropped 0 bases, with 7 bases sitting between them. The CDR3 bases are TGTGCCAGCAGCGTAGGACAACTCTCTGGGGCCAACGTCCTGACTTTC. Translated: CASSVGQLSGANVLTF.

The chain joins TRBV5-1 to TRBJ1-2; 9 nucleotides agree with TRBD1. With 5 bases clipped from V and 8 bases from J, the junction kept 4 bases outside the gene matches. The CDR3 length is 12 residues. The germline CDR1 and CDR2 sequences are SGHRS and YFSETQ. The CDR3 DNA reads TGCGCCAGCAGACAGGGGGCAGGAGGCTACACCTTC. Its protein is CASRQGAGGYTF.

This clone came up a few times. Other DNA sequences in the same sample also yield this CDR3. The CDR3 reads CASSGPRGGLHEQYF. CDR3 coding DNA: TGTGCCAGCAGCGGGCCTAGGGGGGGCCTCCACGAGCAGTACTTC. This chain uses TRBV5-6 with TRBJ2-7; maybe TRBD2 (7 bases). In germline, CDR1 is SGHDT, CDR2 YYEEEE. The ends were cut back, 4 bases at V and 5 bases at J, with 19 bases in the middle. CDR3 size: 15 residues.